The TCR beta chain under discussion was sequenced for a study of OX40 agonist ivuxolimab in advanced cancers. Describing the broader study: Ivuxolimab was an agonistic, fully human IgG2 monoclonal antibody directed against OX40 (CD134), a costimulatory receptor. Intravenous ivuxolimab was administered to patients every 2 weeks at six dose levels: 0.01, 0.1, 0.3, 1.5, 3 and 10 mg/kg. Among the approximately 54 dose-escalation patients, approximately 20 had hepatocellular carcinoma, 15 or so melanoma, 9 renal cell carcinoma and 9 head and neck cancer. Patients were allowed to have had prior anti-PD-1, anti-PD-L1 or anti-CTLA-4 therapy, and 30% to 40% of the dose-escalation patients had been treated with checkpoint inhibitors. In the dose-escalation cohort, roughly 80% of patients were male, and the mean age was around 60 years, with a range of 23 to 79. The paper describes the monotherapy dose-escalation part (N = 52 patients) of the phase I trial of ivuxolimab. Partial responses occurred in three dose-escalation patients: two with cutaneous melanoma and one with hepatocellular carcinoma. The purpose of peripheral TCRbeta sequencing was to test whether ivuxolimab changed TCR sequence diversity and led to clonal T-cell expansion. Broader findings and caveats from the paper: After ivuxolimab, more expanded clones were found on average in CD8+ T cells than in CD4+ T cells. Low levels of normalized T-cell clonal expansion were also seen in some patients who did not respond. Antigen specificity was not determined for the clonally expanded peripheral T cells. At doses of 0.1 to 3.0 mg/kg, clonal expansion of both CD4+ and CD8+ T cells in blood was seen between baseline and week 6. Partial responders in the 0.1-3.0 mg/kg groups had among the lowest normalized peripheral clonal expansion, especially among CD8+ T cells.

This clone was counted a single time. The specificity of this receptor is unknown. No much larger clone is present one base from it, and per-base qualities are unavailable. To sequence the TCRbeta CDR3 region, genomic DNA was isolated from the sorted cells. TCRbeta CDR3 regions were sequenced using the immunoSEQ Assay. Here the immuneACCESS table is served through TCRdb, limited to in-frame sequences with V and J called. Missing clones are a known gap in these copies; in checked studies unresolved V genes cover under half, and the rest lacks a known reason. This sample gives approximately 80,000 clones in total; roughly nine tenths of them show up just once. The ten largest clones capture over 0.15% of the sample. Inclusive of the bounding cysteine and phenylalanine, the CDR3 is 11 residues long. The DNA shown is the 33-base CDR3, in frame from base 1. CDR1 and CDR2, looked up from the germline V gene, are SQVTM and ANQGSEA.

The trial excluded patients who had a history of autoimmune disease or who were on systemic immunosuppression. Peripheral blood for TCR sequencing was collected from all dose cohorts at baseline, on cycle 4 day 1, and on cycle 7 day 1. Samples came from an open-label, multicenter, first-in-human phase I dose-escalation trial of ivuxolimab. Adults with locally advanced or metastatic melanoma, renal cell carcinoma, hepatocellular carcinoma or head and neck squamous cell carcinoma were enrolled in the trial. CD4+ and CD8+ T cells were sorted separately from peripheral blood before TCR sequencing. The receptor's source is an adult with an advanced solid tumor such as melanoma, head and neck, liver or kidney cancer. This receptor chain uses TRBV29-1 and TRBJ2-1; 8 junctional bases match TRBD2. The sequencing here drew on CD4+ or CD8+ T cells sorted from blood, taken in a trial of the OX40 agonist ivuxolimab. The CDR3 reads CRGGSYNEQFF. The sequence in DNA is TGCCGGGGGGGCTCCTACAATGAGCAGTTCTTC.